This T cell receptor beta chain was captured by sequencing in a study of T cell responses to AZD1222 COVID-19 vaccine. Clones were sequenced by immunoSEQ multiplex PCR, and TCRdb holds only the in-frame ones, with some missing. Among fewer than 150,000 clones listed, roughly 86% were seen once. The CDR3 contains 15 residues. Unmatched junction bases numbered 9, after V lost 6 bases and J lost 7 bases. The germline V gene encodes CDR1 MDHEN and CDR2 SYDVKM. The input for sequencing was peripheral blood, taken 28 days after the second AZD1222 dose. This clonotype was sampled from an adult who received the AZD1222 COVID-19 vaccine. The chain combines TRBV28 with TRBJ1-6, with 7 bases that match TRBD1. The CDR3 nucleotides read TGTGCCAGCAGCCCGGGTCAGGGGGACAATTCACCCCTCCACTTT. Amino acids: CASSPGQGDNSPLHF. Supplemented by reference TRBV28 and TRBJ1-6, the full variable domain reads DVKVTQSSRYLVKRTGEKVFLECVQDMDHENMFWYRQDPGLGLRLIYFSYDVKMKEKGDIPEGYSVSREKKERFSLILESASTNQTSMYLCASSPGQGDNSPLHFGNGTRLTVT.